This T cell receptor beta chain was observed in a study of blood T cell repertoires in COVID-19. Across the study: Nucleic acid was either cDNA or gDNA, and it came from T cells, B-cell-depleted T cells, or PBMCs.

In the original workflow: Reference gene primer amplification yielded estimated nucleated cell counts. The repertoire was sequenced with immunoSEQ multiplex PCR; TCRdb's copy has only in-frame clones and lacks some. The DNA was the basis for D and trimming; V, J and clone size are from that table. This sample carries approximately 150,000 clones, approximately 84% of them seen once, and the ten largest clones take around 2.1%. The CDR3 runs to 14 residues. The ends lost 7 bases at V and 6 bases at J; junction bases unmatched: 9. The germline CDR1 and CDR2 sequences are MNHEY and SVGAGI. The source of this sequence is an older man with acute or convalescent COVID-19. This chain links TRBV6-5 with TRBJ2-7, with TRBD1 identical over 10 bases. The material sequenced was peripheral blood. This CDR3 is CASIAPGQGREQYF. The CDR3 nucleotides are TGTGCCAGCATTGCGCCGGGACAGGGGCGCGAGCAGTACTTC.